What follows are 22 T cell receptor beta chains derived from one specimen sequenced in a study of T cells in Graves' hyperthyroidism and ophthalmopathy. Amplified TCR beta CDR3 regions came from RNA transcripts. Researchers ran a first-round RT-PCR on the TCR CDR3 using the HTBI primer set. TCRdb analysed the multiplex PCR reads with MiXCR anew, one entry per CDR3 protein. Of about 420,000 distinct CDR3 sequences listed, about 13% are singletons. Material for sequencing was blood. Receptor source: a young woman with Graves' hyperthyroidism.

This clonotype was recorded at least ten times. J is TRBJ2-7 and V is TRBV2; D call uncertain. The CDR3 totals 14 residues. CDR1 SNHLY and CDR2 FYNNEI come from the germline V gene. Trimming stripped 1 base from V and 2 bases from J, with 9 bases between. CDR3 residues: CASSEGALTYEQYF. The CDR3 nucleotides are TGTGCCAGCAGTGAAGGGGCCCTCACCTACGAGCAGTACTTC.

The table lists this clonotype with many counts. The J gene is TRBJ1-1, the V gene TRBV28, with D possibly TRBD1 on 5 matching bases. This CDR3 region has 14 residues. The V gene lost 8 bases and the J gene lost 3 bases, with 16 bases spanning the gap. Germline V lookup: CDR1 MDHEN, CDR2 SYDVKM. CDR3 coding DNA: TGTGCCAGCTTGCAGTCCCTGGGGGACACTGAAGCTTTCTTT. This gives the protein CASLQSLGDTEAFF. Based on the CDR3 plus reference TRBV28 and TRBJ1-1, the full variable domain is DVKVTQSSRYLVKRTGEKVFLECVQDMDHENMFWYRQDPGLGLRLIYFSYDVKMKEKGDIPEGYSVSREKKERFSLILESASTNQTSMYLCASLQSLGDTEAFFGQGTRLTVV.

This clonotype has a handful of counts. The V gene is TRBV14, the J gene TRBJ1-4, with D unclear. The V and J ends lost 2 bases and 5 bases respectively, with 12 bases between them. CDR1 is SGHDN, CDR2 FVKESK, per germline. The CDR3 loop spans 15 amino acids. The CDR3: CASSQYGIQNEKLFF. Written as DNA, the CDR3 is TGTGCCAGCAGCCAATACGGCATCCAAAATGAAAAACTGTTTTTT.

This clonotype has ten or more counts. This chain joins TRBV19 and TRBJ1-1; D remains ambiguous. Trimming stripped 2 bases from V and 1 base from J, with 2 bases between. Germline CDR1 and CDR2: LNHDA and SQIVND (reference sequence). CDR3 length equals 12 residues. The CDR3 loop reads CASSIWNTEAFF. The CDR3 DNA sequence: TGTGCCAGTAGTATATGGAACACTGAAGCTTTCTTT. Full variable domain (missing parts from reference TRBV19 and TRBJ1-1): DGGITQSPKYLFRKEGQNVTLSCEQNLNHDAMYWYRQDPGQGLRLIYYSQIVNDFQKGDIAEGYSVSREKKESFPLTVTSAQKNPTAFYLCASSIWNTEAFFGQGTRLTVV.

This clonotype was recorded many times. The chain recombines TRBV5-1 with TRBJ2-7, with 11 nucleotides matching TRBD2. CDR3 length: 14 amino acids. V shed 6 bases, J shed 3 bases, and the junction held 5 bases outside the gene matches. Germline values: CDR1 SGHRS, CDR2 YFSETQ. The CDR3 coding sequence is TGCGCCAGCACCTCCGGGACTAGCGGCTACGAGCAGTACTTC. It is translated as CASTSGTSGYEQYF.

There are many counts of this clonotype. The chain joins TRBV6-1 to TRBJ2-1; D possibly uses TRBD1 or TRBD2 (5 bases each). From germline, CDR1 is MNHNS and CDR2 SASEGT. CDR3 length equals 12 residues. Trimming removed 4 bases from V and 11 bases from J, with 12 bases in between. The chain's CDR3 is CASSAVGTQQFF. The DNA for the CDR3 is TGTGCCAGCAGTGCAGTCGGGACCCAGCAGTTCTTC.

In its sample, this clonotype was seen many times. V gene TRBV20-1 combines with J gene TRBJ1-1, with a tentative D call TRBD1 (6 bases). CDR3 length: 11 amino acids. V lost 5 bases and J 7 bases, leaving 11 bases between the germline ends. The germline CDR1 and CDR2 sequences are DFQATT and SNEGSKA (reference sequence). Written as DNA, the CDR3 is TGCAGTGCTCTCCGGACAGATGAAGCTTTCTTT. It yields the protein CSALRTDEAFF.

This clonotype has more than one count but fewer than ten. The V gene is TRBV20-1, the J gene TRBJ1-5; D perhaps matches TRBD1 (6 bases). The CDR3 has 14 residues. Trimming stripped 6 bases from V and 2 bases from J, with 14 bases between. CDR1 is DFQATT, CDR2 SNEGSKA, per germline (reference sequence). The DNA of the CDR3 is TGCAGTGCGCCGGACAGACTCGGCAATCAGCCCCAGCATTTT. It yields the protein CSAPDRLGNQPQHF.

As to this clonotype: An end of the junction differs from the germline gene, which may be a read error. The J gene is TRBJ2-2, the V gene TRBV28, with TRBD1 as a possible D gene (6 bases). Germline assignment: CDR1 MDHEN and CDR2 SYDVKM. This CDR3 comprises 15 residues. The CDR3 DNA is TGTGCCAGCAGTTTGTACAGGGTCGGGACCGGGGAGCTGTCTTTT. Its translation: CASSLYRVGTGELSF.

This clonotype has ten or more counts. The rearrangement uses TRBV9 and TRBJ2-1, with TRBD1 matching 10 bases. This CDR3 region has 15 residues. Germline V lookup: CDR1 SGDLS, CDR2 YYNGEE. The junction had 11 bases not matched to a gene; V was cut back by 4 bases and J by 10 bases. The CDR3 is CASSPPGQGRSEQFF. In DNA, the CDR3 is TGTGCCAGCAGCCCTCCGGGACAGGGGCGATCCGAGCAGTTCTTC. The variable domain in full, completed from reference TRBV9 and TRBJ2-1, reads DSGVTQTPKHLITATGQRVTLRCSPRSGDLSVYWYQQSLDQGLQFLIQYYNGEERAKGNILERFSAQQFPDLHSELNLSSLELGDSALYFCASSPPGQGRSEQFFGPGTRLTVL.

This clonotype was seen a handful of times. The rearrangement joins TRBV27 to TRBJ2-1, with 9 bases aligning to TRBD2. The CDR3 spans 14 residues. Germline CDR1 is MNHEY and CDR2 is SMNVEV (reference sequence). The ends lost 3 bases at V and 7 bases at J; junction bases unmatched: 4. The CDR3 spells CASSFGTSSNEQFF. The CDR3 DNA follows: TGTGCCAGCAGTTTTGGGACTAGCTCGAATGAGCAGTTCTTC.

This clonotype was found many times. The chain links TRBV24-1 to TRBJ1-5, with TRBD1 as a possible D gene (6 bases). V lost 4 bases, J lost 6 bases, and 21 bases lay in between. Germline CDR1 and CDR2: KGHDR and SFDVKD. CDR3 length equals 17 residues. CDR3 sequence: CATSDGGAPGIGQPQHF. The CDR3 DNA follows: TGTGCCACCAGTGACGGGGGGGCCCCGGGGATCGGTCAGCCCCAGCATTTT.

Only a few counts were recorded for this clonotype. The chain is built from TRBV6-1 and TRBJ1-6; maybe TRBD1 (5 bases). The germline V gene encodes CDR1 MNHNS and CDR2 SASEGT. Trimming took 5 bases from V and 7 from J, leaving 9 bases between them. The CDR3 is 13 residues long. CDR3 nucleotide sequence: TGTGCCAGCAGTAACCGACAGAATTCACCCCTCCACTTT. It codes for CASSNRQNSPLHF.

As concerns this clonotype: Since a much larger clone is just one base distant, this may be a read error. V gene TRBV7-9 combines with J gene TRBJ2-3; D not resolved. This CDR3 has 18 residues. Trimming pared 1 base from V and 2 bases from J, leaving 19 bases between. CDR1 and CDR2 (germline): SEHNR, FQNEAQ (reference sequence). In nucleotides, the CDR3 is TGTGCCAGCAGCTTAGAAGTTAGCCGGGCCTACCCCACAGATACGCAGTATTTT. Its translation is CASSLEVSRAYPTDTQYF.

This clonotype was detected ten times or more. The CDR3 sequence: CASSSPLAGSSYNEQFF. CDR3 DNA: TGTGCCAGCAGTTCCCCCTTAGCGGGGAGCTCCTACAATGAGCAGTTCTTC. The chain uses TRBV27 and TRBJ2-1; 8 bases line up with TRBD2. The CDR3 is 17 amino acids. CDR1 is MNHEY and CDR2 is SMNVEV in the germline V gene (reference sequence). After removal of 4 bases from V and 0 bases from J, the junction contained 8 bases not matched to a gene.

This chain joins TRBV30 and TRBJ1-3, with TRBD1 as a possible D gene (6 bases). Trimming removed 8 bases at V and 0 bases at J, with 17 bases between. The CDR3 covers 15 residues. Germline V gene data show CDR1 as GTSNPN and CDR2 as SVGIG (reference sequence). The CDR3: CARSGEAFSGNTIYF. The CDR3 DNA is TGTGCCAGATCAGGGGAGGCATTCTCTGGAAACACCATATATTTT. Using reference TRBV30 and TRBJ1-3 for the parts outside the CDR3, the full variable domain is SQTIHQWPATLVQPVGSPLSLECTVEGTSNPNLYWYRQAAGRGLQLLFYSVGIGQISSEVPQNLSASRPQDRQFILSSKKLLLSDSGFYLCARSGEAFSGNTIYFGEGSWLTVV.

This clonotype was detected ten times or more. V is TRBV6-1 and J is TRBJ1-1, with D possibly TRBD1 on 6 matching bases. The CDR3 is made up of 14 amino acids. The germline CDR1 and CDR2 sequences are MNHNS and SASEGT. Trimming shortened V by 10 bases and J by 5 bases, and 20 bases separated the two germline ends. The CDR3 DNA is TGTGCCATCCCTAAGGGCAGGGGTGATACTGAAGCTTTCTTT. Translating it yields CAIPKGRGDTEAFF.

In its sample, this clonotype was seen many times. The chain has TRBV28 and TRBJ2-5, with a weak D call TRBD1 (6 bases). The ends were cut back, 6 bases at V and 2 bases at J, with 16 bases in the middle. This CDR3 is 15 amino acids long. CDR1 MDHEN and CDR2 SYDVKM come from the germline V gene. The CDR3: CASSPGDLIQETQYF. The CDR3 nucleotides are TGTGCCAGCAGCCCAGGGGATCTCATTCAAGAGACCCAGTACTTC. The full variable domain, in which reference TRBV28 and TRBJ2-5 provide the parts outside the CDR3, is DVKVTQSSRYLVKRTGEKVFLECVQDMDHENMFWYRQDPGLGLRLIYFSYDVKMKEKGDIPEGYSVSREKKERFSLILESASTNQTSMYLCASSPGDLIQETQYFGPGTRLLVL.

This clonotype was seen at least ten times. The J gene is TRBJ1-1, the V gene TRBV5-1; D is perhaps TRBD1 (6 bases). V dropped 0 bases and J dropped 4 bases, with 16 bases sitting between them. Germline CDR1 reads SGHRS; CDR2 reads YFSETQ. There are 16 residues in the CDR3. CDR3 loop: CASSLVGPGEGTEAFF. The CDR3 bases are TGCGCCAGCAGCTTGGTGGGGCCAGGGGAGGGCACTGAAGCTTTCTTT.

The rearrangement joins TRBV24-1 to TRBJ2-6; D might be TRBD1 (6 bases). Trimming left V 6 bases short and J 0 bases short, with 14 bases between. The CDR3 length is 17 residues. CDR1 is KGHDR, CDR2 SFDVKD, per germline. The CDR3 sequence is CATSPGGALSGANVLTF. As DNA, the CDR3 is TGTGCCACCAGTCCTGGGGGCGCACTCTCTGGGGCCAACGTCCTGACTTTC.

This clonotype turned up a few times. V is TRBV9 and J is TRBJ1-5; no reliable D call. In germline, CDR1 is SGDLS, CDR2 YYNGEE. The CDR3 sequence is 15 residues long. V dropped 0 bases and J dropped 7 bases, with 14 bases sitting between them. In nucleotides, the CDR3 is TGTGCCAGCAGCGTAGGGACCTCCCCAGCGCAGCCCCAGCATTTT. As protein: CASSVGTSPAQPQHF.

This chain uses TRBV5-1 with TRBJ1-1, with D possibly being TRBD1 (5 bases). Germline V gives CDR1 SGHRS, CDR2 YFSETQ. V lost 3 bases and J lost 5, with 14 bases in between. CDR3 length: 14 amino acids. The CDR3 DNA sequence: TGCGCCAGCAGCTCCAGAGGGGTGTCAACTGAAGCTTTCTTT. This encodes CASSSRGVSTEAFF.